This T cell receptor (beta chain) was sequenced during a study of beta chain features in type 1 diabetes listed by TCRdb under 2018. Broadly, across the study: No differences in mean age, gender distribution, total cell number or subset yield were found between patients and healthy donors. A total of some 110 million sorted cells were examined across all samples, and a strong correlation was observed between cell number per subset and RNA yield. The study compared the TCRB repertoires of sorted circulating CD4+ T cell subsets in recently diagnosed type 1 diabetes patients with those in matched healthy donors. Naive and central memory subsets were obtained from all 28 donors, but regulatory and stem cell-like memory subsets were isolated from only 8 patients and roughly 8 healthy donors.

What the study reported, not specific to this receptor: Because cDNA rather than genomic DNA was sequenced, highly expressing activated cells could have been over-represented, although no difference in activation and CD3 levels was found between groups. Type 1 diabetes patients showed a moderate but significant shortening of TCRB CDR3 length in all four CD4+ subsets. Only small numbers of individuals were included in the HLA sub-analyses, which left unresolved whether HLA type had any influence on TCRB rearrangement. PCR might favor shorter templates, but patient and control samples were amplified and corrected together, so any skew would affect both groups equally. Naive, central memory and regulatory TCRB repertoires appeared to be more alike among patients than among healthy donors. At VDJ recombination sites, patients with type 1 diabetes made fewer insertions and deleted more nucleotides, a pattern implying thymic rearrangement abnormalities.

From a lookup of the germline V gene, CDR1 and CDR2 are SGHTS and YDEGEE. The CDR3 covers 18 residues, taking in both the cysteine and the phenylalanine. Of the read, only the CDR3 DNA is kept; its 54 bases are in frame from base 1. V has 0 bases trimmed and J has 1 base trimmed; junction bases matching no gene number 4. The High Capacity cDNA Reverse Transcription Kit was used to reverse transcribe all of the isolated RNA, meaning that expressed TCRB transcripts were what got sequenced. Deep immunoSEQ sequencing was performed on naive, central memory and regulatory T cell samples, with an average of around 3.4 million total reads per sample. After sorted cells were lysed in RLT buffer, RNA was extracted with DNase-treated RNeasy Micro or Mini kits, with the choice depending on cell number. Each cell subset was processed on its own to prevent cross-contamination, while patient and healthy donor samples were processed together. The immunoSEQ multiplex PCR was used to amplify TCRB sequences from cDNA, yielding 87-bp fragments that span the CDR3 region. Sequencing of the amplicons was done on the Illumina HiSeq platform. In the source study's methods: PCR bias was corrected computationally using synthetic template baselines, and reads within Hamming distance 2 were collapsed, with unmergeable singletons discarded. By aligning reads against IMGT, V, D and J genes, CDR3 length, and insertions or deletions at six rearrangement sites were assigned. Within each subset, clonotype counts were normalized to the number of sorted cells before true diversity and Gini coefficients were calculated with the tcR R package. The overlap coefficient, calculated on TCRB nucleotide sequences, was used to quantify repertoire sharing. As a proxy for the pre-selection repertoire, out-of-frame TCRB sequences from naive cells were analyzed. This immuneACCESS table, as held by TCRdb, lists in-frame sequences with V and J called but not all clones. Of the missing ones, under half trace to an unresolved V gene in checked studies; the others have no known cause. V, J and clone size derive from that table, while D and trimming were established from the DNA sequence. The sample records about 250,000 clones, 12% to 15% of which are singletons. The ten largest clones add up to about 0.027% of the sample.

Remarks on this clone: Its antigen remains undetermined. No base-level quality is on record; no much larger clone is a single base apart.

A single peripheral blood draw of approximately 100 mL on average was collected from each donor into heparinised tubes. Naive, central memory, regulatory and stem cell-like memory CD4+ T cells were sorted on a BD FACSAria II using a panel including CD45RO, CCR7, CD25, CD127, CD95 and CD27. Every sorted population had a purity above 98%. PBMCs were isolated right away by Lymphoprep density gradient centrifugation and were stained directly, without culture. Samples were stained and sorted in pairs, with one healthy donor and one patient per experiment, so that batch effects were minimized. This clonotype was obtained from a middle-aged woman in good health. Rearrangement joined TRBV5-8 to TRBJ2-2; 12 bases in the junction line up with TRBD2. Sequencing was carried out using naive CD4+ T cells from blood. The cell subset or site label, as the study defines it: true naive CD4+ T cells. CDR3 sequence: CASSLVLLAGGNTGELFF. The DNA sequence is as follows: TGTGCCAGCAGCTTGGTGCTACTAGCGGGGGGGAACACCGGGGAGCTGTTTTTT.